The source of this TCR beta chain is a study of cytomegalovirus exposure and HLA in healthy donors. A multiplex PCR was run with 60 Vbeta primers and 13 Jbeta primers. Sequencing was performed with immunoSEQ multiplex PCR; in TCRdb, only in-frame clones are kept and a portion is missing. The table shows approximately 92,000 clones, with over 70% occurring only once. This CDR3 has 17 residues. Germline CDR1 and CDR2: SGDLS and YYNGEE. V was clipped by 1 base and J by 2 bases; unmatched bases: 9. This clonotype was sampled from a girl aged 2-9 years in good health and CMV-seropositive. This chain links TRBV9 with TRBJ2-1; 7 nucleotides agree with TRBD2. The sample taken for sequencing was PBMCs. The CDR3 region is CASSVRREKVAYNEQFF. Written as DNA, the CDR3 is TGTGCCAGCAGCGTAAGGCGGGAGAAGGTAGCCTACAATGAGCAGTTCTTC.